The 8 T cell receptor beta chains below come from one sample, sequenced in a study of CD8+ T cells in alopecia areata. Following RNA extraction, reverse transcription yielded cDNA that acted as the sequencing template. Data came from immunoSEQ multiplex PCR; TCRdb stores just in-frame clones and leaves some out. The sample lists over 150,000 clones; roughly 50% were seen once. Noted treatment: oral pan-JAK inhibitor, 5-10 mg twice daily. The material sequenced was CD8+ T cells sorted from blood, taken at week 24, from a patient treated with tofacitinib. Receptor source: a human donor with alopecia areata.

The CDR3 sequence is CASSQDGDRFVNEQFF. In DNA, the CDR3 is TGCGCCAGCAGCCAAGATGGGGACAGATTTGTCAATGAGCAGTTCTTC. The gene calls are TRBV4-3 and TRBJ2-1, with 7 bases matching TRBD1. CDR3 length: 16 residues. The germline gives CDR1 LGHNA, CDR2 YSLEER. V lost 0 bases, J lost 6 bases, and 8 bases stayed unmatched.

V and J are TRBV30 and TRBJ1-1; TRBD1 might be the D (5 bases). CDR1 and CDR2 (germline): GTSNPN, SVGIG (reference sequence). The V end lost 2 bases, the J end lost 11 bases, and 18 bases lay between the germline ends. The CDR3 has 13 amino acids. CDR3 protein: CAWSLRGGVGAFF. The CDR3 nucleotides are TGTGCCTGGAGTCTTAGGGGAGGTGTTGGCGCTTTCTTT.

V gene TRBV2 combines with J gene TRBJ1-2; no clear D gene. V shed 4 bases and J shed 4 bases, with 13 bases lying between them. The germline CDR1 and CDR2 sequences are SNHLY and FYNNEI. This CDR3 region has 14 residues. The CDR3 is CASSATEGTYGYTF. The DNA for the CDR3 is TGTGCCAGCAGTGCCACAGAAGGTACCTATGGCTACACCTTC.

This clone was detected a few times. V is TRBV29-1 and J is TRBJ2-6, with 14 bases fitting TRBD2. The germline gives CDR1 SQVTM, CDR2 ANQGSEA. Trimming took 0 bases from V and 0 from J; bases not matched to a gene: 7. This CDR3 region has 20 residues. The CDR3 spells CSVEDRTSGGKNSGANVLTF. CDR3 in DNA: TGCAGCGTTGAAGATCGGACTAGCGGGGGGAAAAACTCTGGGGCCAACGTCCTGACTTTC.

The V gene is TRBV4-2, the J gene TRBJ2-7; a weak D match, TRBD1 (5 bases). V shed 0 bases and J shed 2 bases, with 11 bases lying between them. The CDR3 spans 15 residues. Looked up from germline, CDR1 is LGHNA and CDR2 is YNFKEQ. CDR3 sequence reads: CASSQESPGPYEQYF. In DNA, the CDR3 is TGTGCCAGCAGCCAAGAGAGCCCAGGGCCCTACGAGCAGTACTTC.

The V gene is TRBV4-1, the J gene TRBJ2-7; TRBD2 aligns across 12 bases. CDR3 length equals 17 residues. V lost 2 bases, J lost 6 bases, and 11 bases stayed unmatched. In germline, CDR1 is MGHRA, CDR2 YSYEKL. CDR3 sequence reads: CASSQYAETSGGGEQYF. CDR3 bases: TGCGCCAGCAGCCAATACGCCGAGACTAGCGGGGGAGGCGAGCAGTACTTC.

This clone was detected a few times. The chain combines TRBV29-1 with TRBJ1-1; a weak D match, TRBD1 (6 bases). The V end was cut by 1 base, the J end by 1 base, with 7 bases between. Germline CDR1 and CDR2: SQVTM and ANQGSEA. CDR3 size: 13 residues. The CDR3 sequence is CSVEGGQNTEAFF. CDR3 sequence (DNA): TGCAGCGTTGAAGGGGGACAGAACACTGAAGCTTTCTTT.

Here the CDR3 reads CAISESIVGSYGYTF. CDR3 nucleotides: TGTGCCATCAGTGAGTCGATAGTAGGGTCCTATGGCTACACCTTC. The rearrangement links TRBV10-3 to TRBJ1-2; D gene uncertain. CDR3 length: 15 residues. Germline values: CDR1 ENHRY, CDR2 SYGVKD. The ends were cut back, 0 bases at V and 4 bases at J, with 12 bases in the middle.